This TCR beta chain originates from a study of blood T cell repertoires in COVID-19. Study information: The samples span acute and convalescent COVID-19 from the United States, Italy and Spain. Nucleic acid was either cDNA or gDNA, and it came from T cells, B-cell-depleted T cells, or PBMCs.

CDR1 is SGHRS, CDR2 YFSETQ, per germline. The CDR3 has 17 amino acids. J lost 2 bases, V lost 1 base, and 8 bases had no gene match. Under the authors' procedure: The assay estimated nucleated cells by amplifying reference gene primers. Profiling relied on immunoSEQ multiplex PCR, and the TCRdb table lists in-frame clones only, not all of them. V and J calls plus clone size are reproduced from that table; the DNA served to infer D and trimming. The data hold about 82,000 clones, with about 83% observed a single time. This receptor was obtained from a woman between 55 and 75 years old with acute or convalescent COVID-19. The material sequenced was peripheral blood. The V gene is TRBV5-1, the J gene TRBJ2-3, with TRBD2 matching over 9 bases. The CDR3 loop is CASSLRPSGTYTDTQYF. The DNA for the CDR3 is TGCGCCAGCAGCTTGCGCCCTAGCGGGACGTACACAGATACGCAGTATTTT.